Here is one T cell receptor (beta chain) with its context. What it recognizes is unknown. The data derive from a study of cytomegalovirus exposure and HLA in healthy donors. Study results and caveats: Some V segments (TRBV6-2 and TRBV6-3 among them) were excluded as indistinguishable. Evidence from a later analysis indicated that most CMV-associated TCR beta chains looked HLA-restricted. Per a prior analysis, the majority of TCR beta V segments were productive roughly 87% or roughly 30% of the time.

Germline CDR1 is SEHNR and CDR2 is FQNEAQ (reference sequence). Trimming stripped 3 bases from V and 2 bases from J, with 10 bases between. The CDR3 length is 14 residues. Primers: 60 Vbeta forward and 13 Jbeta reverse. TCRdb's copy holds only in-frame clones and misses some; the assay was immunoSEQ multiplex PCR. The sample shows tens of thousands of clones, approximately 91% of them seen only once. The receptor comes from a woman younger than 35 in good health and CMV-seronegative. V usage is TRBV7-9 and J usage is TRBJ2-5; no clear D. What was sequenced was PBMCs. The CDR3 DNA reads TGTGCCAGCAGCTTTCGGAGAGAACAAGAGACCCAGTACTTC. This gives the protein CASSFRREQETQYF.